Shown below are 8 T cell receptor beta chains from a single sample sequenced in a study of T-cell memory formation after mild COVID-19. TCRdb reprocessed the 5' RACE reads with MiXCR, giving one entry per CDR3 protein. The sample lists about 140,000 distinct CDR3 sequences, 14% occurring once. Source material: PBMCs or a T cell subset sorted from them (not recorded which). The origin of the receptors is an adult woman who had mild COVID-19 (a few samples of this study predate the infection). Cell type and time point are not known.

This clonotype was picked up a small number of times. This rearrangement joins TRBV4-2 to TRBJ2-7; 11 nucleotides match TRBD2. The CDR3 has 18 amino acids. Germline CDR1 and CDR2: LGHNA and YNFKEQ. The junction had 11 bases not matched to a gene; V was cut back by 0 bases and J by 4 bases. CDR3 in DNA: TGTGCCAGCAGCCAAGATTATTGGCTAGCGGGAGGTGTTTACGAGCAGTACTTC. As protein: CASSQDYWLAGGVYEQYF.

This clonotype was recorded at least ten times. V gene TRBV15 combines with J gene TRBJ2-1, with a weak D call TRBD2 (7 bases). This CDR3 is 20 amino acids long. Per the germline V gene, CDR1 is LNHNV and CDR2 is YYDKDF (reference sequence). V gave up 5 bases and J gave up 6 bases, with 32 bases separating them. CDR3 in DNA: TGTGCCACCAGCCGCCACCAGGGGTCTAGCGGAGAAGTAAACCGCAATGAGCAGTTCTTC. Amino acids: CATSRHQGSSGEVNRNEQFF.

This clonotype was seen ten or more times. The gene calls are TRBV7-9 and TRBJ2-1, with D possibly TRBD2 on 5 matching bases. Trimming pared 4 bases from V and 8 bases from J, leaving 15 bases between. This CDR3 has 14 residues. In germline, CDR1 is SEHNR, CDR2 FQNEAQ (reference sequence). CDR3 region: CASSSGKGSDEQFF. For the CDR3, the DNA is TGTGCCAGCAGCTCGGGAAAGGGATCAGATGAGCAGTTCTTC.

This clonotype was seen a few times. The chain is built from TRBV7-2 and TRBJ1-5; no definite D call. Germline V gene sequence: CDR1 SGHTA, CDR2 FQGNSA. V shed 1 base and J shed 6 bases, with 16 bases lying between them. This CDR3 contains 16 residues. CDR3 sequence reads: CASSLGGHRVSQPQHF. CDR3 nucleotides: TGTGCCAGCAGCTTAGGCGGTCATCGGGTGAGTCAGCCCCAGCATTTT.

In its sample, this clonotype was seen a few times. The V gene is TRBV5-5, the J gene TRBJ1-2; D remains unclear. The CDR3 is 12 amino acids. The germline V gene has CDR1 SGHKS and CDR2 YYEKEE (reference sequence). Trimming cost V 9 bases and J 0 bases, with 9 bases left between them. The CDR3 bases are TGTGCCACCACAGCCGCTAACTATGGCTACACCTTC. Amino acid sequence: CATTAANYGYTF.

The chain couples TRBV4-3 to TRBJ1-1; D not certain. Germline-derived CDR1 and CDR2 are LGHNA and YSLEER. The V gene lost 2 bases and the J gene lost 4 bases, with 14 bases spanning the gap. The CDR3 spans 15 residues. The CDR3 sequence is CASSQIRTAVTEAFF. CDR3 DNA sequence: TGCGCCAGCAGCCAAATCCGGACGGCCGTCACTGAAGCTTTCTTT.

This clonotype appeared a few times. The chain uses TRBV29-1 and TRBJ2-7, with D maybe TRBD1 (6 bases). Germline-derived CDR1 and CDR2 are SQVTM and ANQGSEA. The CDR3 totals 12 residues. Deletions cut 7 bases from V and 2 bases from J, with 12 bases between. The CDR3 sequence: CSARTDAYEQYF. CDR3 nucleotide sequence: TGCAGCGCGAGGACAGACGCCTACGAGCAGTACTTC.

This clonotype has more than one count but fewer than ten. The CDR3 is CASSQLPGQRGDEQFF. The DNA of the CDR3 is TGTGCCAGCAGCCAACTTCCGGGACAGAGAGGCGATGAGCAGTTCTTC. The chain combines TRBV3-1 with TRBJ2-1; 7 bases map to TRBD1. From germline, CDR1 is LGHDT and CDR2 YNNKEL (reference sequence). The CDR3 spans 16 residues. V lost 2 bases and J lost 8; bases outside the gene matches: 12.